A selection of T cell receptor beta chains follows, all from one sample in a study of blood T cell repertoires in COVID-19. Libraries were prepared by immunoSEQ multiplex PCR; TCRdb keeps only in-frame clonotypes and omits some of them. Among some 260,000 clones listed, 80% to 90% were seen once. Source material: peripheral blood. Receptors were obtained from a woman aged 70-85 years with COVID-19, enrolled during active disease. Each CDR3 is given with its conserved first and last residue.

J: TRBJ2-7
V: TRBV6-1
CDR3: CASSELRGGDGEQYF

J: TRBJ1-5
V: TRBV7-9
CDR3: CASSISGAGQPQHF

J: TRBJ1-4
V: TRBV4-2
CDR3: CASSQEDSGRYNEKLFF

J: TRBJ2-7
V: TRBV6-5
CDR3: CASSDPGQGSYEQYF

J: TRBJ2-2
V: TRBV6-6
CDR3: CASSSTGGRTGELFF

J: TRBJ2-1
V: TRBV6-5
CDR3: CASRTTSGSPNEQFF

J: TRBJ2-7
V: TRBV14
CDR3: CASSQGLQVLDEQYF

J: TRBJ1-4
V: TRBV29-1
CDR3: CSVSGSATNEKLFF

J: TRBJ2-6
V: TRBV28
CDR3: CATSGANVLTF

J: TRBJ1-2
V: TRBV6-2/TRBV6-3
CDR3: CASSYGRESYGYTF

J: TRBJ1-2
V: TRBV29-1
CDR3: CSVDRTAAPNYGYTF

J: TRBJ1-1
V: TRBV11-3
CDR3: CASSLFGKGDTEAFF

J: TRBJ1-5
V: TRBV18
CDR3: CASSPKRQGHQPQHF

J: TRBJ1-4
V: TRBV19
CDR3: CASSATGTSNEKLFF

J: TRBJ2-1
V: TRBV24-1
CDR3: CATAGTIYNEQFF

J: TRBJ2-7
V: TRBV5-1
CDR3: CASSTATGTGYEQYF

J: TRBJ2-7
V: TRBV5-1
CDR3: CASSLYYGRVNEQYF

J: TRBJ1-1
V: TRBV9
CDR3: CASSLQTGNTEAFF

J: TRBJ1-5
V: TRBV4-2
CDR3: CASSLGQEGIRNQPQHF

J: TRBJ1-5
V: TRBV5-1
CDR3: CASSLESGNQPQHF

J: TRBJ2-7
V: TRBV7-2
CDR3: CASSNGGQITYEQYF

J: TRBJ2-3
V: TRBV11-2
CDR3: CASSPSSDTQYF